This T cell receptor (beta chain) was identified in a study of human T cells and chemical hapten exposure. General study results and limits: There was no change with DPC sensitization in TCRs above 1 in 1000 frequency.

Someone pulled total RNA out of unfractionated whole blood. In the original analysis: Sequenced samples showed a median of approximately 96,000 TCRs each, with counts running from around 24,000 to 710,000. MiXCR, run by TCRdb on the 5' RACE reads, gives a single entry per CDR3 protein. Here the V and J calls rest on TCRdb's processing, not on the authors' analysis. The data hold under 150,000 distinct CDR3 sequences, with approximately 20% observed a single time. V gave up 4 bases and J gave up 9 bases; unmatched junction bases: 7. The CDR3 is 13 residues long. Germline V CDR1 and CDR2: DFQATT, SNEGSKA (reference sequence). A remark on this clonotype: Its antigen is not known.

The J gene is TRBJ2-1, the V gene TRBV20-1; TRBD2 agrees at 9 bases. The source is a human donor in good health. The CDR3: CSAMREGGGEQFF. The CDR3 region has the DNA TGCAGTGCTATGCGGGAGGGCGGAGGTGAGCAGTTCTTC.